This paragraph reports one T cell receptor (beta chain). What this receptor recognizes is not known. No base qualities exist here, and no much larger clone lies one base off it. Via the germline V gene (reference sequence), CDR1 is PRHDT and CDR2 FYEKMQ. From the cysteine through the phenylalanine, the CDR3 covers 16 amino acids. The DNA shown is the 48-base CDR3, in frame from base 1. V loses 5 bases of germline sequence and J loses 4 bases, and the interval between the two ends is 15 bases. This specimen belongs to a study of cytomegalovirus exposure and HLA in healthy donors (dated by TCRdb to 2017 to 2019). Regarding the complete study: An earlier analysis of 587 of the donors reported 250 to 300 Gb of sequence data and around 120 million unique TCR beta sequences from 190 million or so T cells. A few DR-DQ haplotypes were treated as single units for association and clustering because of strong linkage in the cohort. To decide whether each TCR beta V gene segment behaved as functional or pseudogenic, an earlier analysis of some 600 of the donors relied on high-throughput TCR beta sequencing. The aim of the study was to test whether cataloging public T cell receptors could identify signatures of past pathogen exposure. Donor age, sex, ethnicity and CMV serostatus were compiled alongside the repertoire data. Every discovery cohort repertoire had been produced on one sequencing platform. The number of typed donors differed by locus: about 629-630 for A, B, C, DRB1 and DQB1; some 500 for DQA1; 606 for DPA1; and around 490 for DPB1. Approximately 300 gigabases of sequencing data and tens of millions of unique TCR sequences were included in an early release covering 550 to 650 HLA-typed donors. A later analysis re-analyzed previously published TCR beta repertoires from approximately 670 donors and added high-resolution HLA genotyping to study TCR occurrence patterns. Of the 398 genotyped donors, more than 75% were placed in the genetic ancestry cluster associated with self-reported Caucasian donors. In addition to the first cohort of hundreds of subjects, a separate validation cohort of around 110 different subjects was used. To predict cytomegalovirus infection status, the study combined high-throughput TCR immunosequencing, statistical association of individual TCRs with disease status, and machine learning. A later genetic analysis used genome-wide SNP genotypes for about 65% of the 666 donors, treating that subset as a discovery cohort. Both class I and class II loci were covered by HLA typing, at four-digit resolution. The study used immunosequencing to profile the T cell repertoires of hundreds of subjects and linked those repertoires to cytomegalovirus serostatus. The later analysis used no new phenotypic data to find candidate immune exposures, relying instead on TCR beta sequences and their occurrence across donors. On average, roughly 240,000 unique TCR beta nucleotide sequences were sequenced per donor among about 400 genotyped donors of the cohort, with roughly a sixth of those sequences being non-productive.

The library was made by the immunoSEQ multiplex PCR assay. For the multiplex PCR, a mixture combining 60 forward primers for TCR Vbeta segments and 13 reverse primers for TCR Jbeta segments was used. The CDR3 region of rearranged TCR beta genes was amplified from genomic DNA by a multiplex PCR assay. On the Illumina HiSeq System, the amplified TCR beta libraries were sequenced as 87-base-pair reads. The study's processing was this. In a later analysis, roughly 80 million unique TCR beta chains were counted across the 500 to 850 repertoires, and roughly 11 million of these chains were shared by at least two donors. Raw reads were error-corrected and collapsed into unique sequences by a nearest-neighbor algorithm in which closely related sequences were merged to remove PCR and sequencing errors. CDR3 sequences were aligned to IMGT reference sequences to assign V, D and J gene segments. Each retained sequence needed at least a six-nucleotide match to both a V gene segment and a J gene segment. Rearrangements were called productive when the CDR3 lacked stop codons and stayed in frame with V and J; all others were non-productive. CDR3 was defined by IMGT convention, running from the second conserved V-encoded cysteine to the conserved J-encoded phenylalanine. Sequences without an unambiguous match to a single V gene segment were excluded from the earlier analysis of about 600 of the donors. In an earlier analysis of approximately 590 of the donors, V segments were called functional above 56.7% productive rearrangements and were called segregating when the between-donor standard deviation exceeded 5%. A statistical classification framework was built to diagnose cytomegalovirus status from the catalog of TCR beta chain sequences. In a later analysis, TCR nucleotide sequences were compared against IMGT/GENE-DB human TR gene sequences so that V and J genes could be assigned. A later analysis assigned CDR3 sequences and most-parsimonious VDJ recombination scenarios with the TCRdist pipeline. In a later analysis, each TCR beta chain was defined by its CDR3 amino acid sequence together with its V-gene family, and reads lacking a unique V-gene family were excluded. In a later analysis, approximately 640 highly shared, low-generation-probability nucleotide sequences were removed to address suspected cross-contamination and a sequencing artifact. In a later analysis, a clonal expansion index for each public chain was calculated from normalized within-repertoire ranks of inferred template counts. A later analysis computed generation probabilities with a VDJ recombination model fitted to out-of-frame rearrangements, and checked the results against IGoR. In a later analysis, TCR-TCR, TCR-HLA and TCR-CMV co-occurrence was scored with hypergeometric tests, and a repertoire-size bias correction was applied to TCR pairs. To estimate false discovery rates, a later analysis permuted the HLA or CMV assignments 20 times. In a later analysis, co-occurring TCRs were grouped using DBSCAN, with TCRdist sequence similarity added in when clustering inside HLA-allele-positive subsets. Repertoires with fewer than 30,000 or more than 120,000 public chains were left out of co-occurrence clustering, as were four to six repertoires with anomalous nucleotide sharing. TCRdb retrieved this table from immuneACCESS and kept in-frame rearrangements only. Not all clones are present; in checked studies, unresolved V genes account for under half, and no reason is known for the remainder. The DNA gave D and trimming, while V, J and clone size come from that table. The sample has approximately 150,000 clones on record, under 85% of them singletons. The top ten clones comprise about 2.5% of the sample.

Here is what the overall study found, with its caveats: In a later genetic analysis, fewer N-insertions in productive TCRs were reported among donors in an Asian-associated ancestry cluster than the approximately 670-donor mean. Assigning TCR associations to individual alleles was difficult when HLA alleles, especially DR and DQ, strongly co-occurred. In a later analysis, most CMV-associated TCR beta chains were found to appear HLA-restricted, with HLA associations seemingly driven largely by CMV exposure. V-gene and J-gene trimming of TCR beta chains was associated with a missense DCLRE1C variant in a later genetic analysis, and the association was replicated in an independent cohort. According to a later analysis, TCR association rates differed among HLA loci, with DRB1 alleles showing the most associated TCRs and HLA-C alleles showing the fewest. Sequencing depth was assumed to be roughly uniform across donors in the presence/absence analyses, though that assumption may not hold. Correlated functional status among segregating V segments might reflect linkage disequilibrium, but an unknown experimental factor could not be ruled out. At a false discovery rate of 0.05, a later analysis linked about 16,000 TCR beta sequences to specific HLA alleles. A further reported finding was that TCR beta sequences accurately predicted the HLA-A and HLA-B alleles for most subjects in the first cohort. The earlier analysis of 450 to 700 of the donors excluded 15 to 20 rarely observed V segments, including chromosome 9 orphons, because counts were too low. Most TCR sequences were observed very rarely across donors, whereas some public TCRs were present in many individuals. Only TCR beta chains were sequenced in this cohort, and the absence of alpha or paired-chain data limited detectable features. CMV serostatus was the only immune exposure information available for the cohort. Some IMGT-functional V segments, including TRBV6-2 and TRBV6-3, could not be distinguished by the 87-base-pair reads and were therefore excluded. In a later analysis, HLA-associated TCR beta chains showed more clonal expansion and lower generation probabilities than non-associated chains that were equally common. Because some donors lacked HLA typing at each locus, the association tests relied only on the typed subset. A total of 164 TCR beta chains were listed by the study as associated with cytomegalovirus. In a later analysis, several top co-occurrence clusters were reported to appear linked to parvovirus B19, influenza, CMV and Epstein-Barr virus. An earlier analysis of roughly 570 of the donors showed that most TCR beta V segments appeared in productive rearrangements either about 90% or about 30% of the time, which broadly matched IMGT annotations. In vitro tests confirmed that a few of the cytomegalovirus-associated TCR beta chains recognize cytomegalovirus antigens. A cluster of highly shared sequence variants was judged likely to be a technical artifact of the sequencing pipeline. According to the authors, the approach could potentially be generalized to other disease states and immunological phenotypes. The classifier was reported to diagnose cytomegalovirus status with high specificity and sensitivity in both the original cohort and the validation cohort.

The cohort was made up of roughly 670 healthy bone marrow donors. Cohort members were all nominally healthy when sampled, although unrecorded immune exposures were likely present. Of the 600 or so cohort members, approximately 300 had a positive CMV serostatus and just over 350 had a negative one, while no CMV serostatus was recorded for the donor. Every donor gave a peripheral blood sample, and the peripheral blood mononuclear cells from that sample were used for TCR beta sequencing. The Qiagen DNeasy Blood Extraction Kit was used to extract genomic DNA from the blood cell samples. Sequencing was performed on PBMCs. The receptor comes from a human donor in good health. The chain joins TRBV13 to TRBJ1-6; the D gene is possibly TRBD1, with 5 bases matching. The sequenced DNA is TGTGCCAGCAGCCAGTCGGAGGGGTCTTATAATTCACCCCTCCACTTT. Translated, it reads CASSQSEGSYNSPLHF.